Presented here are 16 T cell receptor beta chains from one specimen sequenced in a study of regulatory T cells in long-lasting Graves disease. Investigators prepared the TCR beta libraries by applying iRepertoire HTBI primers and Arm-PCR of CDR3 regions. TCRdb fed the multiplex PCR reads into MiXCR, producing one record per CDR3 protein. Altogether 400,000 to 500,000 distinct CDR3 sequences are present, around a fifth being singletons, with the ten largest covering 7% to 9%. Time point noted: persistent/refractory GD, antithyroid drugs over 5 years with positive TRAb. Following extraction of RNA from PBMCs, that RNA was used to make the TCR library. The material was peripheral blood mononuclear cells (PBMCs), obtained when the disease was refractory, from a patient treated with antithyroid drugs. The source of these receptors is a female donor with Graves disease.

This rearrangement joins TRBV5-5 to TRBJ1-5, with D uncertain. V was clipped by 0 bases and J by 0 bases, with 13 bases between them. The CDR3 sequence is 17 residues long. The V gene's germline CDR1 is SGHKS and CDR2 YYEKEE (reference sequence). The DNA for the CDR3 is TGTGCCAGCAGCTTGGAGCCAGGATCTTATAGCAATCAGCCCCAGCATTTT. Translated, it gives CASSLEPGSYSNQPQHF.

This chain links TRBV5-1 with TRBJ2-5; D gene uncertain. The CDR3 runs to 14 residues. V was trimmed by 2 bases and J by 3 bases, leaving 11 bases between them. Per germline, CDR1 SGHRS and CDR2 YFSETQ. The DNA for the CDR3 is TGCGCCAGCAGCTTATTCCGTACAAAAGAGACCCAGTACTTC. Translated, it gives CASSLFRTKETQYF.

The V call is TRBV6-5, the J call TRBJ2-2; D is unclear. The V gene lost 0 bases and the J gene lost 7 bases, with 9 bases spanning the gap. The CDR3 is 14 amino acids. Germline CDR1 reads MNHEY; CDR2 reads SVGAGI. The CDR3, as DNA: TGTGCCAGCAGTTACTCGACTGGTATCGGGGAGCTGTTTTTT. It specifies CASSYSTGIGELFF.

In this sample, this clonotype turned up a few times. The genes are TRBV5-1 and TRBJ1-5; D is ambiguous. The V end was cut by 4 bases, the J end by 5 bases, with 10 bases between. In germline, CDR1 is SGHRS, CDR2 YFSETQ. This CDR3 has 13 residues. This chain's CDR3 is CASSPTPHQPQHF. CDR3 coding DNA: TGCGCCAGCAGCCCCACCCCCCATCAGCCCCAGCATTTT.

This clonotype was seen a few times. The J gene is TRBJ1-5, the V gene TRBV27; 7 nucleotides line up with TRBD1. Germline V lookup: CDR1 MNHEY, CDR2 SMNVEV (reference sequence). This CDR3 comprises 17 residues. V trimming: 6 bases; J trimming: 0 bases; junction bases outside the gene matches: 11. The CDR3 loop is CASSRDRPLISNQPQHF. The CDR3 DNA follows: TGTGCCAGCAGCAGGGACAGACCTCTTATTAGCAATCAGCCCCAGCATTTT.

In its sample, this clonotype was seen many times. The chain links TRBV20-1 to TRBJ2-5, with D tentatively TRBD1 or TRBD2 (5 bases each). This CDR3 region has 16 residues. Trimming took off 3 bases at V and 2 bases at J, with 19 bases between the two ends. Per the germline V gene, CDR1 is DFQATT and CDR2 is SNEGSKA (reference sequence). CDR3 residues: CSARITGRFRQETQYF. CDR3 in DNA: TGCAGTGCTAGGATCACGGGGCGCTTCAGACAAGAGACCCAGTACTTC.

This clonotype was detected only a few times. The chain's CDR3 is CASSPGPIWGSQSHTF. The CDR3, as DNA: TGTGCCAGCAGCCCGGGCCCCATATGGGGATCCCAAAGCCACACCTTC. The chain is built from TRBV5-8 and TRBJ1-2; no reliable D call. Germline V CDR1 and CDR2: SGHTS, YDEGEE. The V gene lost 4 bases and the J gene lost 12 bases, with 28 bases spanning the gap. This CDR3 is 16 amino acids long.

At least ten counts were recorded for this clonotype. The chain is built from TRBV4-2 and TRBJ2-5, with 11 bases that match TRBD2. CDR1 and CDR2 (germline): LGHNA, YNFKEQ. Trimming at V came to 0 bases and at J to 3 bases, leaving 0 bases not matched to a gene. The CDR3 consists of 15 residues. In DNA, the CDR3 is TGTGCCAGCAGCCAAGAGACTAGCGGGGAAGAGACCCAGTACTTC. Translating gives CASSQETSGEETQYF.

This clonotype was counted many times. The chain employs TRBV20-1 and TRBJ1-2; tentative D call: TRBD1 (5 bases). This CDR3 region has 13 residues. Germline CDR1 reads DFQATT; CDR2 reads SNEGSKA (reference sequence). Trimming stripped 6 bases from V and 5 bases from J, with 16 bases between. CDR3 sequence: CSALTPGLYGYTF. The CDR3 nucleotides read TGCAGTGCCTTAACGCCAGGGCTATATGGCTACACCTTC.

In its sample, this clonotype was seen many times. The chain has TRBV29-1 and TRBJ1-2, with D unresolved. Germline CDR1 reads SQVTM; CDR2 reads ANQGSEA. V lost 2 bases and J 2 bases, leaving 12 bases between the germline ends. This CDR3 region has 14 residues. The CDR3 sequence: CSVELGIANYGYTF. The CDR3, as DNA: TGCAGCGTTGAATTGGGCATCGCGAACTATGGCTACACCTTC.

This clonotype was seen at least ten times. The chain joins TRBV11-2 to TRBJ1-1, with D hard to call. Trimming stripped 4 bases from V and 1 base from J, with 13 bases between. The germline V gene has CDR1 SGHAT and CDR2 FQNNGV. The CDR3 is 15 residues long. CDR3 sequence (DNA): TGTGCCAGCAGCTCCCCGGTCCAAGGGAACACTGAAGCTTTCTTT. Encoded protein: CASSSPVQGNTEAFF.

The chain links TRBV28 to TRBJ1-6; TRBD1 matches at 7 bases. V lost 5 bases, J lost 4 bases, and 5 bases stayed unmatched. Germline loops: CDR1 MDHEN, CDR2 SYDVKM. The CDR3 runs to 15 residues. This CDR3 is CASSRGGPYNSPLHF. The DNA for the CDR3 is TGTGCCAGCAGTCGAGGGGGCCCATATAATTCACCCCTCCACTTT.

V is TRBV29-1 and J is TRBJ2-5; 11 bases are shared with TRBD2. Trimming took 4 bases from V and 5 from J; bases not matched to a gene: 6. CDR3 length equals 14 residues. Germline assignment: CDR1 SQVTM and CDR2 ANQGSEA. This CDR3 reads CSVGLAGGVETQYF. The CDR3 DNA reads TGCAGCGTTGGATTAGCGGGAGGGGTGGAGACCCAGTACTTC. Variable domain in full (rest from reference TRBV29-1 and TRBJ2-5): SAVISQKPSRDICQRGTSLTIQCQVDSQVTMMFWYRQQPGQSLTLIATANQGSEATYESGFVIDKFPISRPNLTFSTLTVSNMSPEDSSIYLCSVGLAGGVETQYFGPGTRLLVL.

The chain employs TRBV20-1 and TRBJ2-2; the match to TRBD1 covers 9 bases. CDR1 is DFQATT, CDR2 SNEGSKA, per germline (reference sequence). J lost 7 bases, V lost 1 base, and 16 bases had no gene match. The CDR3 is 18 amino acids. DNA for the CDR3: TGCAGTGCTAGAGGCCTGACAACGGGACAGGGATCCCTCGGGGAGCTGTTTTTT. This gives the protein CSARGLTTGQGSLGELFF.

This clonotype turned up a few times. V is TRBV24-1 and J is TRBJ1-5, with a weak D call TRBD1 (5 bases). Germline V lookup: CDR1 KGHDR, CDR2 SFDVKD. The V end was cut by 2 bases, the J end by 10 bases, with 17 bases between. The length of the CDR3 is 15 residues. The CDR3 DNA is TGTGCCACCAGTGATTCCCGACAGCTCCAGGGTCCCCAGCATTTT. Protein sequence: CATSDSRQLQGPQHF.

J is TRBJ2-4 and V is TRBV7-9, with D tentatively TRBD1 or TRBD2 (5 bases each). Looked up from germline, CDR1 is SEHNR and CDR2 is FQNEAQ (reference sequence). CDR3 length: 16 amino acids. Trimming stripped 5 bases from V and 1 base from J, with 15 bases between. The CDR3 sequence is CASSQGPLGAKNIQYF. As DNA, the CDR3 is TGTGCCAGCAGCCAGGGACCCCTCGGGGCCAAAAACATTCAGTACTTC.